This is a list of T cell receptor beta chains from one sample in a study of blood T cells in healthy people across ages. TCRdb processed the 5' RACE reads anew with MiXCR; each CDR3 protein has one entry. The table has 550,000 to 750,000 distinct CDR3 sequences, roughly 21% seen once. Sequencing was done on a sample of blood. The source of these receptors is a man in his 70s in good health. Both conserved end residues are part of each CDR3. The D gene is left open where the match is weak. Rows give clone size only sometimes, using once, few, many, or a class for an expanded clone.

DNA: TGTGCCAGCAGTTCCCAGCGGGAGGGATCCTACAATGAGCAGTTCTTC; CDR3: CASSSQREGSYNEQFF; D: TRBD2; J: TRBJ2-1; V: TRBV2; size: few
DNA: TGCGCCAGCAGCCAGGGGGAGATTCTAAACACTGAAGCTTTCTTT; CDR3: CASSQGEILNTEAFF; D: .; J: TRBJ1-1; V: TRBV4-3; size: .
DNA: TGCGCCAGCAGTGACAGGGGCGCTGAAGCTTTCTTT; CDR3: CASSDRGAEAFF; D: .; J: TRBJ1-1; V: TRBV10-2; size: .
DNA: TGTGCCAGCACCACCAGGGGCTCTGGGGCCAACGTCCTGACTTTC; CDR3: CASTTRGSGANVLTF; D: .; J: TRBJ2-6; V: TRBV7-8; size: .
DNA: TGCGCCAGCAGCCTGACCGGACAGGGCGAGCAGTACTTC; CDR3: CASSLTGQGEQYF; D: TRBD1; J: TRBJ2-7; V: TRBV5-1; size: few
DNA: TGTGCCAGCAGCGTAAACAGGGGGGATTCACCCCTCCACTTT; CDR3: CASSVNRGDSPLHF; D: TRBD1; J: TRBJ1-6; V: TRBV9; size: .
DNA: TGTGCCAGCAGGGCGCGGGATGAGCAGTTCTTC; CDR3: CASRARDEQFF; D: .; J: TRBJ2-1; V: TRBV6-1; size: .
DNA: TGTGCCATCAGTGAGTCTGAGGGTAGCGGGAGGTTCTACGAGCAGTACTTC; CDR3: CAISESEGSGRFYEQYF; D: TRBD2; J: TRBJ2-7; V: TRBV10-3; size: .
DNA: TGTGCCAGTACCGAGGGACAGGAAGAGACCCAGTACTTC; CDR3: CASTEGQEETQYF; D: TRBD1; J: TRBJ2-5; V: TRBV19; size: .
DNA: TGCGCCAGCGCCCGGGACCCCGACGGGTCCGAGCAGTACTTC; CDR3: CASARDPDGSEQYF; D: .; J: TRBJ2-7; V: TRBV5-1; size: few
DNA: TGTGCCAGCAGGGCCGGGGCCAACGTCCTGACTTTC; CDR3: CASRAGANVLTF; D: .; J: TRBJ2-6; V: TRBV27; size: .
DNA: TGCAGTGCTGAGGGCGCGGGAGGGCCGTGGACTGAGCAGTTCTTC; CDR3: CSAEGAGGPWTEQFF; D: TRBD2; J: TRBJ2-1; V: TRBV20-1; size: .
DNA: TGTGCCAGCAGCCAGACGAGCGACTATGGCTACACCTTC; CDR3: CASSQTSDYGYTF; D: .; J: TRBJ1-2; V: TRBV3-1; size: few
DNA: TGTGCCAGCAGCCCCGGGACCTATGAAAAACTGTTTTTT; CDR3: CASSPGTYEKLFF; D: .; J: TRBJ1-4; V: TRBV6-5; size: .
DNA: TGTGCCAGCAGCAACGGCAGGGGGTCTGGCTACACCTTC; CDR3: CASSNGRGSGYTF; D: .; J: TRBJ1-2; V: TRBV21-1; size: .
DNA: TGCGCCAGCAGATTGGAAGACAGTTCCTACGAGCAGTACTTC; CDR3: CASRLEDSSYEQYF; D: .; J: TRBJ2-7; V: TRBV5-1; size: .
DNA: TGTGCCAGCAGCACCGGGACGGCCTCCTACGAGCAGTACTTC; CDR3: CASSTGTASYEQYF; D: .; J: TRBJ2-7; V: TRBV7-9; size: .
DNA: TGTGCCAGCAGTCAGGACATGAGCTCCTACAATGAGCAGTTCTTC; CDR3: CASSQDMSSYNEQFF; D: .; J: TRBJ2-1; V: TRBV6-2/TRBV6-3; size: few
DNA: TGTGCCAGCAGTTTTACAGGGAGGGGTGAGCAGTTCTTC; CDR3: CASSFTGRGEQFF; D: .; J: TRBJ2-1; V: TRBV12-3/TRBV12-4; size: .
DNA: TGTGCCAGCAGGCCCTCCAGCGGGACCAGCTCCTACGAGCAGTACTTC; CDR3: CASRPSSGTSSYEQYF; D: TRBD2; J: TRBJ2-7; V: TRBV7-2; size: .
DNA: TGTGCCAGCAGTTACGACAGGCCAGCCGAAAATTCACCCCTCCACTTT; CDR3: CASSYDRPAENSPLHF; D: .; J: TRBJ1-6; V: TRBV6-6; size: few
DNA: TGCGCCAGCAGCCTACTGCGGTCTGGCAATGAGCAGTTCTTC; CDR3: CASSLLRSGNEQFF; D: .; J: TRBJ2-1; V: TRBV4-3; size: .
DNA: TGTGCCAGCAGTCAACCCCACACCGGGGAGCTGTTTTTT; CDR3: CASSQPHTGELFF; D: .; J: TRBJ2-2; V: TRBV28; size: few
DNA: TGTGCCAGCAGTGAAGGAGGGTTAGGCTCCTACGAGCAGTACTTC; CDR3: CASSEGGLGSYEQYF; D: .; J: TRBJ2-7; V: TRBV6-1; size: few
DNA: TGTGCCAGCTCACCACTAGGACTAGCGGGAGGGCCGAACACCGGGGAGCTGTTTTTT; CDR3: CASSPLGLAGGPNTGELFF; D: TRBD2; J: TRBJ2-2; V: TRBV18; size: many
DNA: TGCAGTGCTAGTACAGGGACTAGCAAGGGGGATACGCAGTATTTT; CDR3: CSASTGTSKGDTQYF; D: TRBD2; J: TRBJ2-3; V: TRBV20-1; size: .
DNA: TGTGCCAGCAGAGGCCGGCCTCGACTAGCGGGTGAGACCTACAATGAGCAGTTCTTC; CDR3: CASRGRPRLAGETYNEQFF; D: TRBD2; J: TRBJ2-1; V: TRBV6-1; size: .
DNA: TGCAGTCCTGAACGGAGTTCACCCACAGATACGCAGTATTTT; CDR3: CSPERSSPTDTQYF; D: .; J: TRBJ2-3; V: TRBV20-1; size: few
DNA: TGTGCCAGCAGGACCCAGCACGGGAGCTCCGAGACCCAGTACTTC; CDR3: CASRTQHGSSETQYF; D: .; J: TRBJ2-5; V: TRBV6-1; size: .
DNA: TGTGCCATCAGCGGGGGGAAAGGAAACAATGAGCAGTTCTTC; CDR3: CAISGGKGNNEQFF; D: TRBD2; J: TRBJ2-1; V: TRBV10-3; size: few
DNA: TGTGCCAGCAGTTTAGCAAGCGGTGGGGGCAATGAGCAGTTCTTC; CDR3: CASSLASGGGNEQFF; D: .; J: TRBJ2-1; V: TRBV28; size: .
DNA: TGTGCCAGCAGCCTGACCGGGACAGGGTGGTCTTCACCCCTCCACTTT; CDR3: CASSLTGTGWSSPLHF; D: TRBD1; J: TRBJ1-6; V: TRBV6-1; size: .
DNA: TGTGCCAGCAGTGATGGTGCACCTTACAATGAGCAGTTCTTC; CDR3: CASSDGAPYNEQFF; D: .; J: TRBJ2-1; V: TRBV25-1; size: many
DNA: TGTGCCAGCAGATTCTCCGGGACTAGCGGGAGGGCCGACGCGCAGTATTTT; CDR3: CASRFSGTSGRADAQYF; D: TRBD2; J: TRBJ2-3; V: TRBV12-3/TRBV12-4; size: .
DNA: TGTGCCAGCTCACCGGAAGGGTTTGCTAATGAAAAACTGTTTTTT; CDR3: CASSPEGFANEKLFF; D: .; J: TRBJ1-4; V: TRBV18; size: many
DNA: TGCGCCAGCAGCCAAGAAGCGGGCACTGAAGCTTTCTTT; CDR3: CASSQEAGTEAFF; D: .; J: TRBJ1-1; V: TRBV4-3; size: few
DNA: TGTGCCAGCAGCTGGACAGGGGACGAGCAGTACTTC; CDR3: CASSWTGDEQYF; D: TRBD1; J: TRBJ2-7; V: TRBV7-9; size: few
DNA: TGTGCCAGCAGTTACTCGGACAGGCCAGAGACCCAGTACTTC; CDR3: CASSYSDRPETQYF; D: TRBD1; J: TRBJ2-5; V: TRBV6-5; size: few
DNA: TGTGCCAGCAGTTCCTCGGGACTAGCGGGAGTGTGGGTGTTCTTC; CDR3: CASSSSGLAGVWVFF; D: TRBD2; J: TRBJ2-1; V: TRBV6-5; size: few
DNA: TGTGCCAGCAGTCCAACAGGGGAGAGGGGAGGCTACACCTTC; CDR3: CASSPTGERGGYTF; D: TRBD1; J: TRBJ1-2; V: TRBV6-6; size: .